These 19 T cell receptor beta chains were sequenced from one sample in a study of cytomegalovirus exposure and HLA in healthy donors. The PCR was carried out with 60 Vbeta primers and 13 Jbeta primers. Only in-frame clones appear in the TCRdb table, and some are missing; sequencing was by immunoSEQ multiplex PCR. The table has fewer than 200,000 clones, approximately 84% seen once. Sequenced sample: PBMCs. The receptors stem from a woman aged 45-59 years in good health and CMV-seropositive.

CDR3 nucleotides: TGTGCCAGCAGCGTCGGAGGAGAGACCCAGTACTTC. This encodes CASSVGGETQYF. V gene TRBV5-4 combines with J gene TRBJ2-5, with D possibly matching TRBD2 (5 bases). Germline values: CDR1 SGHNT, CDR2 YYREEE (reference sequence). V was shortened by 4 bases and J by 4 bases, with 8 bases between the two germline ends. The CDR3 loop spans 12 amino acids.

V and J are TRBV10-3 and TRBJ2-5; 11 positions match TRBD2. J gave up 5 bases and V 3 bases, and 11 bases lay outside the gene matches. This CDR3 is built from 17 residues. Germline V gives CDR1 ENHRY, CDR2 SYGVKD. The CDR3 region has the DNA TGTGCCATCAGTGATGTGGTACTAGCGGGAGAACGGGAGACCCAGTACTTC. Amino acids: CAISDVVLAGERETQYF.

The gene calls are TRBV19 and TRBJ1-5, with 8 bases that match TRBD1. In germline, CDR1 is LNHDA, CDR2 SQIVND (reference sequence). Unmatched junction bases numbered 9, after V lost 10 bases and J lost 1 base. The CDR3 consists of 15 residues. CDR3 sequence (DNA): TGTGCCACCGGACAGGGAGGGTCAAGCAATCAGCCCCAGCATTTT. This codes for CATGQGGSSNQPQHF.

The CDR3 sequence is CASSRTTGQDNTEAFF. CDR3 nucleotide sequence: TGCGCCAGCAGCCGAACGACAGGCCAGGATAACACTGAAGCTTTCTTT. This chain joins TRBV5-1 and TRBJ1-1, with D maybe TRBD1 (6 bases). Germline V lookup: CDR1 SGHRS, CDR2 YFSETQ. Trimming left V 4 bases short and J 2 bases short, with 18 bases between. The CDR3 has 16 amino acids.

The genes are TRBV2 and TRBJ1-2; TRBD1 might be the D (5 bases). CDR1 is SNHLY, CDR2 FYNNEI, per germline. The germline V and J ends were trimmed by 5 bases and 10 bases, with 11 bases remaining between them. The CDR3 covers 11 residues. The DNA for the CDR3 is TGTGCCAGCAGTAACCCAGGGTACTACACCTTC. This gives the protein CASSNPGYYTF.

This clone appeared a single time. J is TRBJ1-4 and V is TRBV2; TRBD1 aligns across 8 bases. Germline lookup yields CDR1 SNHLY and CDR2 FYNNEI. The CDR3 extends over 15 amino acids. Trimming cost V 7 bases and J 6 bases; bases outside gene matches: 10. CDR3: CASKIQGGSDEKLFF. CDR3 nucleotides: TGTGCCAGCAAAATACAGGGGGGATCAGATGAAAAACTGTTTTTT.

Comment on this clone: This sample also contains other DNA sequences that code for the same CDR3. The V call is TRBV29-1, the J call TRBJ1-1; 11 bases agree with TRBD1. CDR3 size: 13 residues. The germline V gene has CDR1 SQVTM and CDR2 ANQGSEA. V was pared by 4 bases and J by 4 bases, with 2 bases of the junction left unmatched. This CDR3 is CSVGTGGITEAFF. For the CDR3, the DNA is TGCAGCGTTGGGACAGGGGGCATCACTGAAGCTTTCTTT.

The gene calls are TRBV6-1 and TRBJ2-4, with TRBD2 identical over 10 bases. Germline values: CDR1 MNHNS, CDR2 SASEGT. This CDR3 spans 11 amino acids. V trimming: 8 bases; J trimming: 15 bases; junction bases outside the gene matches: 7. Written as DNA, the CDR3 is TGTGCCAGCGAAGTAGCGGGGGGTCGGTACTTC. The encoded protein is CASEVAGGRYF.

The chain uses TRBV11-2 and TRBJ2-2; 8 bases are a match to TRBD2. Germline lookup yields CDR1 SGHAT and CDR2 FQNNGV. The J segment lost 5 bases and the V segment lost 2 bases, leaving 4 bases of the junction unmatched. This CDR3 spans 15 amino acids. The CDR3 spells CASSLSRGRTGELFF. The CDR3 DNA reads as TGTGCCAGCAGCTTATCGCGCGGGAGGACCGGGGAGCTGTTTTTT.

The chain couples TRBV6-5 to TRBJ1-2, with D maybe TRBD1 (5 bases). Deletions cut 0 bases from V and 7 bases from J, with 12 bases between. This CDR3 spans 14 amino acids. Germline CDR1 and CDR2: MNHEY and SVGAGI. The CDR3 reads CASSYSALGAGYTF. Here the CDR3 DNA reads TGTGCCAGCAGTTACTCGGCCTTAGGGGCTGGCTACACCTTC.

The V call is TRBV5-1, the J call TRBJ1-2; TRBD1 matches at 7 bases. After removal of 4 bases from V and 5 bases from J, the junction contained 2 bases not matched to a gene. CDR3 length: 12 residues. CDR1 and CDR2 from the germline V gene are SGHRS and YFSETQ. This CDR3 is CASSRGLYGYTF. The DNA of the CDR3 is TGCGCCAGCAGCAGGGGGCTTTATGGCTACACCTTC.

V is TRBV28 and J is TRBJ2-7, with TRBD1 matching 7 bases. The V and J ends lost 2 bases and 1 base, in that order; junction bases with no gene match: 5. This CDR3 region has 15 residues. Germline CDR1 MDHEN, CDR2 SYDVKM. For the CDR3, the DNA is TGTGCCAGCAGTTTAGCCGGGACAGTTTCCTACGAGCAGTACTTC. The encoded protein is CASSLAGTVSYEQYF.

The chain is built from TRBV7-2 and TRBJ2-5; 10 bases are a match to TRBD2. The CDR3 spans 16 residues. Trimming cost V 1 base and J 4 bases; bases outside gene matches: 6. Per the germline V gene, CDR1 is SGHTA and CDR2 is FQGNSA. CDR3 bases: TGTGCCAGCAGCTTAGAGCTAGCGGGGGCGGGAGAGACCCAGTACTTC. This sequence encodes CASSLELAGAGETQYF.

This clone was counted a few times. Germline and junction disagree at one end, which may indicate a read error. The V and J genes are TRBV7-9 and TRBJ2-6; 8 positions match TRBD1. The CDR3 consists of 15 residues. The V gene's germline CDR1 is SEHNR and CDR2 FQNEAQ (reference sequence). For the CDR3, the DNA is TGTTCCAGCAGCCCACAGGGGGGTGGGGCCAACGTCCTGACTTTC. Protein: CSSSPQGGGANVLTF.

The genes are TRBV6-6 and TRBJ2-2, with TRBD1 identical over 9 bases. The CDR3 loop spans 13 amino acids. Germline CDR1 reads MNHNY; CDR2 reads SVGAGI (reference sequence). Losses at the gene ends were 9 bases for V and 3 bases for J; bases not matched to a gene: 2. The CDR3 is CASRDRDTGELFF. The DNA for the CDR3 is TGTGCCAGTAGGGACAGGGACACCGGGGAGCTGTTTTTT.

The CDR3 DNA follows: TGTGCCAGCGCCCCCCTGGACAGTGTTGATCAGCCCCAGCATTTT. Translation: CASAPLDSVDQPQHF. V is TRBV4-2 and J is TRBJ1-5; possibly TRBD1 for D (6 bases). CDR1 and CDR2 from the germline V gene are LGHNA and YNFKEQ. The CDR3 spans 15 residues. The germline V and J ends were trimmed by 8 bases and 5 bases, with 19 bases remaining between them.

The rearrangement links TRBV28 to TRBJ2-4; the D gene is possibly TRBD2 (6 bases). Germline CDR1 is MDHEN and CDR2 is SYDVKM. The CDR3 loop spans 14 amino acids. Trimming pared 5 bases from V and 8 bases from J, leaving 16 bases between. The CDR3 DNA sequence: TGTGCCAGCAGTGCCCACCTGGGCGGGGACATTCAGTACTTC. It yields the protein CASSAHLGGDIQYF. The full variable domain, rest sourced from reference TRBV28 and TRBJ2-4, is DVKVTQSSRYLVKRTGEKVFLECVQDMDHENMFWYRQDPGLGLRLIYFSYDVKMKEKGDIPEGYSVSREKKERFSLILESASTNQTSMYLCASSAHLGGDIQYFGAGTRLSVL.

CDR3 in amino acids: CASSLDGAGGSYTQYF. CDR3 nucleotide sequence: TGCGCCAGCAGCTTGGATGGGGCAGGGGGATCGTACACGCAGTATTTT. This chain uses TRBV5-1 with TRBJ2-3, with 7 bases identical to TRBD1. CDR1 and CDR2 (germline): SGHRS, YFSETQ. The CDR3 runs to 16 residues. With V trimmed by 0 bases and J by 9 bases, 13 bases remained unmatched.

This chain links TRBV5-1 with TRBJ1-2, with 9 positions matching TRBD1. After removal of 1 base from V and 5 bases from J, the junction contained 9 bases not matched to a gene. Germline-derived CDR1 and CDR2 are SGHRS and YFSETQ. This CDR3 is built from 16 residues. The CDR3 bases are TGCGCCAGCAGCTTGTCAGGGACAGGGACCCGATATGGCTACACCTTC. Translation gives CASSLSGTGTRYGYTF.